The present entry profiles one T cell receptor beta chain with its context. Its specific antigen is unknown. Base qualities are not recorded, but no much larger clone differs from it by a single base. The data stem from a study of breast tumors, draining lymph nodes, adjacent tissues (TCRdb year 2016). Background on the whole study: TCR beta repertoires were compared across tumor, adjacent nontumor tissue and axillary lymph nodes obtained from breast cancer patients. In human breast cancer, the study set out to assess how tumor, surrounding tissue and draining lymph node repertoires relate to one another and whether T cells might be exchanged between them. What the authors observed across the whole study: The similarity between tumor and nontumor tissue repertoires was significantly greater in luminal-like breast cancer than in basal-like breast cancer. Tumors showed preferential V and J gene usage, and their T-cell repertoire diversity fell below that of lymph nodes yet above that of nontumor tissue. The data were considered consistent with most tumor T cells being derived from the lymph node and subsequently expanding within tumor tissue. Rather than being directly demonstrated, the conclusion that tumor T cells originate in lymph nodes was presented as consistent with a hypothesis.

Sequencing relied on an Illumina HiSeq 2000. Multiplex PCR amplification was used to build the TCR beta chain libraries. High-throughput sequencing was used to analyze the amplified TCR beta chain products. TCRdb trimmed public reads at Q25 via fastp, called clones via MiXCR and kept in-frame beta chains. Every CDR3 protein is listed once, alongside the most common genes and DNA of its rows. For this sample there are 290,000 or so distinct CDR3 sequences; about 33% appear just once. Roughly 1.1% of the sample lies in the top ten. V is cut back by 5 bases and J by 4 bases, with 5 bases in the junction unmatched. CDR1 and CDR2 (SEHNR, FQNEAQ) derive from the germline V gene (reference sequence). Including the terminal cysteine and phenylalanine, the CDR3 comprises 14 residues. Only CDR3 DNA is held: 42 bases, read in frame from base 1. Lymph node samples came from the axillary draining lymph nodes of breast cancer patients.

The sequenced sample consisted of axillary lymph node tissue. The source of this sequence is a female donor with breast cancer. Some clones in this sample may be carry-over from other donors' samples. The rearrangement joined TRBV7-9 to TRBJ2-3; TRBD1 agrees with 8 junctional bases. The DNA is TGTGCCAGCAGCGGAGGACAGGGTCCAGATACGCAGTATTTT. This yields the protein CASSGGQGPDTQYF. The full variable domain, completed from the reference TRBV7-9 and TRBJ2-3 proteins outside the CDR3, reads DTGVSQNPRHKITKRGQNVTFRCDPISEHNRLYWYRQTLGQGPEFLTYFQNEAQLEKSRLLSDRFSAERPKGSFSTLEIQRTEQGDSAMYLCASSGGQGPDTQYFGPGTRLTVL.